The clone carrying this T cell receptor beta chain was observed a single time. The record originates from a study of CD8 T cells in Susac syndrome. The sequenced target, TCR beta, came from blood CD8+ and CD4+ T cells. Patients with stable or active relapsing-remitting disease, all of them treatment-naive, made up the multiple sclerosis controls. TEMRA cells were enriched by FACS, and CD4+ and CD8+ T cells were negatively isolated. RNA, at roughly 0.5 to 1 ug, was reverse transcribed with random hexamers. Via MiXCR, TCRdb re-called the immunoSEQ multiplex PCR reads, giving one row per CDR3 protein. In the table there are 200,000 to 250,000 distinct CDR3 sequences, approximately 95% of which are singletons. The germline gives CDR1 SNHLY, CDR2 FYNNEI. This CDR3 is built from 15 residues. The V gene lost 8 bases and the J gene lost 0 bases, with 11 bases spanning the gap.

Material for sequencing was CD4+ T cells from PBMCs. The chain has TRBV2 and TRBJ2-6; weak D call: TRBD2 (5 bases). The receptor was derived from a human donor with multiple sclerosis. DNA of the CDR3: TGTGCCAGCCTGAGGAGGAACTCTGGGGCCAACGTCCTGACTTTC. This encodes CASLRRNSGANVLTF.